This TCR beta chain is from a study of blood T cell repertoires in COVID-19. About the research overall: Spain, Italy and the United States supplied samples that represented acute and convalescent COVID-19. The analysed material was cDNA or gDNA that came from T cells, B-cell-depleted T cells, or PBMCs.

In the authors' workflow: Amplification of reference gene primers provided the estimated nucleated cell counts. Produced via immunoSEQ multiplex PCR; TCRdb's table is partial and in-frame only. Clonal size and the V and J genes are those of that table, whereas D and trimming came from the DNA. The sample has approximately 150,000 clones; around 81% are singletons. Sequencing was performed on peripheral blood. The clonotype originates from a man between 65 and 80 years old with active or convalescent COVID-19.

The CDR3 sequence is CASSPRLAVYNEQFF. CDR3 in DNA: TGTGCCAGCAGCCCCCGTCTAGCGGTCTACAATGAGCAGTTCTTC. J is TRBJ2-1 and V is TRBV7-9, with 7 positions matching TRBD2. Germline values: CDR1 SEHNR, CDR2 FQNEAQ (reference sequence). The V and J ends lost 5 bases and 3 bases, in that order; junction bases with no gene match: 7. This CDR3 comprises 15 residues.